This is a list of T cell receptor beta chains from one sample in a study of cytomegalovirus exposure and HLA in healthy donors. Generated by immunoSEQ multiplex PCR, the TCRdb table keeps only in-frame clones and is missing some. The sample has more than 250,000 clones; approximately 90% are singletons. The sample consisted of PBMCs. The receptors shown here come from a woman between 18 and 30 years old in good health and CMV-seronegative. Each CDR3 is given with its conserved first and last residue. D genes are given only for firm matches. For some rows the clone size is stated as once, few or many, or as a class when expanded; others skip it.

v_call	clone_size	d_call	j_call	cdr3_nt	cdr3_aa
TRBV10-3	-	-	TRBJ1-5	TGTGCCATCAGTGAGTCGGGGGGGAGCAATCAGCCCCAGCATTTT	CAISESGGSNQPQHF
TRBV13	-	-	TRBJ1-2	TGTGCCAGCAGCTCCCCAGGTGGCTACACCTTC	CASSSPGGYTF
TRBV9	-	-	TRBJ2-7	TGTGCCAGCAGCGTAGCTTCCGACGGAGGGGTCGAGCAGTACTTC	CASSVASDGGVEQYF
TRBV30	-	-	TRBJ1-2	TGTGCCTGGAGTCAAGGGGCCACACATGGCTACACCTTC	CAWSQGATHGYTF
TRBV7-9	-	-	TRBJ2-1	TGTGCCAGCAGCTTAGCGACCGGGAACCCCTACAATGAGCAGTTCTTC	CASSLATGNPYNEQFF
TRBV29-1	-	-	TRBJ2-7	TGCAGCGTTGTTGGTCAGAACTACGAGCAGTACTTC	CSVVGQNYEQYF
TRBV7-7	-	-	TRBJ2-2	TGTGCTAGCAGCTTAGGGCCTGTTGGGCAGACCGGGGAGCTGTTTTTT	CASSLGPVGQTGELFF
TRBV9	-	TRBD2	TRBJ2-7	TGTGCCAGCAGCCTTAGCGGGAGAGGCGCCGAGCAGTACTTC	CASSLSGRGAEQYF
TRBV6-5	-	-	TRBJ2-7	TGTGCCAGCAGGACGGTATCGAGGGAGCAGTACTTC	CASRTVSREQYF
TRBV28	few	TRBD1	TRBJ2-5	TGTGCCAGCAGTTTTAGTAGGGGGCGAGAGACCCAGTACTTC	CASSFSRGRETQYF
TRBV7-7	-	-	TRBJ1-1	TGTGCTAGCAGCAGAGGAATGAACACTGAAGCTTTCTTT	CASSRGMNTEAFF
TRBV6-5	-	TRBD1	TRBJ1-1	TGTGCCAGCAGTCCCTTCAGGGGGCCAAACACTGAAGCTTTCTTT	CASSPFRGPNTEAFF
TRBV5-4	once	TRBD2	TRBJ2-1	TGTGCCAGCAGCTTCCCCCTAGCGGGAGGTACTGAGCAGTTCTTC	CASSFPLAGGTEQFF
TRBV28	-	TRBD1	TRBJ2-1	TGTGCCAGCAGTCCTATTCCCTCGGACAGGGTCTACAATGAGCAGTTCTTC	CASSPIPSDRVYNEQFF
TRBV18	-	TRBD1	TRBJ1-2	TGTGCCAGCTCACCACCGGGACAGGGTAACTATGGCTACACCTTC	CASSPPGQGNYGYTF
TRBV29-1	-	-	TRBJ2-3	TGCAGCGTCGGGGGAGTGGACGCTGAGACGCAGTATTTT	CSVGGVDAETQYF
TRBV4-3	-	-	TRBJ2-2	TGCGCCAGCAGCCAAGCTGGGCTAGCTAACACCGGGGAGCTGTTTTTT	CASSQAGLANTGELFF
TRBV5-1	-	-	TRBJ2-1	TGCGCCAGCAGCTTTGGCACGGAGCCCGGATACAATGAGCAGTTCTTC	CASSFGTEPGYNEQFF
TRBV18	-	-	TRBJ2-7	TGTGCCAGCTCACCGGCGGGGATGGGCTACGAGCAGTACTTC	CASSPAGMGYEQYF
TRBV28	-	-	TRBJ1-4	TGTGCCAGCGGAGAAGAAAAACTGTTTTTT	CASGEEKLFF
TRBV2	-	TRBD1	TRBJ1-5	TGTGCCAGCAGCGGGACAGGGGGCTATCAGCCCCAGCATTTT	CASSGTGGYQPQHF
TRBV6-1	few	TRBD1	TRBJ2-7	TGTGCCAGCCGGGACAGGGTAACCTACGAGCAGTACTTC	CASRDRVTYEQYF
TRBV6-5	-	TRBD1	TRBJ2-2	TGTGCCAGCAGCCGCGGACAGGGGGTAACCGGGGAGCTGTTTTTT	CASSRGQGVTGELFF
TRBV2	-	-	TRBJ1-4	TGTGCCAGCAGGGATGGACAGTTTCTACTGTTTTTT	CASRDGQFLLFF
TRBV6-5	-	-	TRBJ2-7	TGTGCCAGCAGTGCCGGACAAGGAAGTTACGAGCAGTACTTC	CASSAGQGSYEQYF